This T cell receptor (beta chain) was sequenced in a study of blood T cell repertoires in COVID-19. Some clones are missing from TCRdb's copy, which holds only in-frame ones; the method was immunoSEQ multiplex PCR. The data hold 100,000 to 150,000 clones, with 80% to 85% observed a single time. Notes on this clone: Other DNA sequences in the sample encode the same CDR3.

Input material: PBMCs or T cells enriched from blood (not recorded which). The sequence was obtained from a woman in her twenties or thirties who had recovered from COVID-19.

The CDR3 here is CAWRGGGRIYEQYF. Written as DNA, the CDR3 is TGTGCCTGGAGAGGGGGGGGGCGAATCTACGAGCAGTACTTC. The rearrangement links TRBV30 to TRBJ2-7; possible D gene TRBD2, 7 bases. The V gene lost 3 bases and the J gene lost 3 bases, with 15 bases spanning the gap. The CDR3 loop spans 14 amino acids. Germline values: CDR1 GTSNPN, CDR2 SVGIG (reference sequence).